This T cell receptor (beta chain) was sequenced in a study of T cell repertoires in cytomegalovirus infection. For the study at large: The study used recently identified HLA-C-restricted and well-studied HLA-B-restricted CMV epitopes. Matching HLA type and CMV infection were both indicated by public TCR beta signatures. Findings of the study overall: The study identified carriers of CMV plus the relevant HLA from cumulative public TCR beta family frequency. HLA-C-restricted CMV-specific TCR beta clonotypes were dominant in the ex vivo response.

About this clonotype: Its antigen is currently unknown. Given a much more abundant clone one base away, this may be a read error.

Germline CDR1 reads SSHAT; CDR2 reads FNYEAQ (reference sequence). This CDR3 spans 13 amino acids. TCRdb reprocessed the reads with MiXCR, giving one entry per CDR3 protein. The sample shows fewer than 900,000 distinct CDR3 sequences, about 27% of them seen only once. The receptor's source is a human donor in good health (CMV status not recorded). Some clones in this sample may be carry-over from other donors' samples. The chain recombines TRBV7-7 with TRBJ2-1, with a weak D call TRBD2 (6 bases). The material sequenced was cultured CD8+ T cells from PBMCs, taken from culture after CMV antigen stimulation. The CDR3 sequence is CASSLAAGGEQFF. CDR3 DNA sequence: TGTGCTAGCAGCTTAGCCGCCGGGGGTGAGCAGTTCTTC.